The 9 T cell receptor beta chains presented below share a single source sample, sequenced in a study of blood T cells in healthy people across ages. Primed by a sample-barcoded 5' primer and a J-beta primer mix, a second PCR proceeded for about 6 to 11 cycles. TCRdb fed the 5' RACE reads into MiXCR, producing one record per CDR3 protein. Of some 1.4 million distinct CDR3 sequences listed, roughly 40% were seen once; the top ten hold 6.5% to 10%. The sequenced sample was blood. The receptors stem from a woman younger than 35 in good health.

This clonotype was counted between two and nine times. The chain is built from TRBV28 and TRBJ2-6; D may be TRBD2 (7 bases). CDR1 is MDHEN and CDR2 is SYDVKM in the germline V gene. CDR3 length equals 15 residues. The V and J ends lost 10 bases and 1 base respectively, with 14 bases between them. CDR3: CATLGGGSGANVLTF. The CDR3 region has the DNA TGTGCCACCCTGGGAGGGGGTTCTGGGGCCAACGTCCTGACTTTC.

This CDR3 reads CASSLPTGGHNEQFF. CDR3 sequence (DNA): TGTGCCAGCAGTTTACCGACAGGGGGACACAATGAGCAGTTCTTC. The J gene is TRBJ2-1, the V gene TRBV27; 9 bases fit TRBD1. Germline V gives CDR1 MNHEY, CDR2 SMNVEV (reference sequence). The CDR3 is made up of 15 amino acids. V lost 2 bases to trimming and J lost 5 bases; unmatched junction nucleotides: 4.

This clonotype was counted a few times. J is TRBJ2-6 and V is TRBV27; D remains ambiguous. Germline V gene lookup returns CDR1 MNHEY and CDR2 SMNVEV (reference sequence). The CDR3 is 19 residues long. Trimming left V 4 bases short and J 0 bases short, with 19 bases between. This CDR3 reads CASSSTPYDLSSGANVLTF. The CDR3 DNA is TGTGCCAGCAGTTCGACTCCGTACGACCTTAGCTCTGGGGCCAACGTCCTGACTTTC.

The chain links TRBV3-1 to TRBJ1-6; D is undetermined. Germline V gene data show CDR1 as LGHDT and CDR2 as YNNKEL (reference sequence). The CDR3 covers 14 residues. Deletions cut 1 base from V and 11 bases from J, with 12 bases between. This CDR3 reads CASSQVGYETPLHF. The CDR3 region has the DNA TGTGCCAGCAGCCAAGTAGGCTATGAGACACCCCTCCACTTT. The complete variable domain, with remaining parts taken from reference TRBV3-1 and TRBJ1-6, reads DTAVSQTPKYLVTQMGNDKSIKCEQNLGHDTMYWYKQDSKKFLKIMFSYNNKELIINETVPNRFSPKSPDKAHLNLHINSLELGDSAVYFCASSQVGYETPLHFGNGTRLTVT.

This clonotype was counted only a few times. CDR3 coding DNA: TGCGCCAGCAGCCAGGTCTCGGGGGGGCCAGCTTACAATGAGCAGTTCTTC. It yields the protein CASSQVSGGPAYNEQFF. The chain recombines TRBV4-1 with TRBJ2-1, with TRBD2 identical over 8 bases. Germline CDR1 is MGHRA and CDR2 is YSYEKL. The V gene end was trimmed by 3 bases and the J gene end by 4 bases; junction bases not matched to a gene: 11. The CDR3 runs 17 residues.

This clonotype was observed a few times. The genes are TRBV5-1 and TRBJ1-1; D gene uncertain. Germline CDR1 SGHRS, CDR2 YFSETQ. V was trimmed by 7 bases and J by 6 bases, leaving 10 bases between them. CDR3 length: 11 amino acids. The CDR3 loop reads CASWYGAEAFF. In DNA form, the CDR3 reads TGCGCCAGCTGGTACGGGGCTGAAGCTTTCTTT.

V gene TRBV5-8 combines with J gene TRBJ2-1; 7 bases align to TRBD1. The DNA end lines up better with TRBJ2-7; the J call may be wrong. Germline values: CDR1 SGHTS, CDR2 YDEGEE. This CDR3 is built from 15 residues. CDR3 protein: CASSLNRGSYNEQYF. The CDR3 DNA sequence: TGTGCCAGCAGCTTGAACAGGGGATCCTACAATGAGCAGTACTTC.

This clonotype was observed a handful of times. The chain combines TRBV5-1 with TRBJ2-1; 12 bases agree with TRBD2. J lost 5 bases, V lost 9 bases, and 12 bases had no gene match. This CDR3 has 16 amino acids. Germline loops: CDR1 SGHRS, CDR2 YFSETQ. The CDR3 DNA reads as TGCGCCAACCACACCATACTAGCGGGAGGTCACAATGAGCAGTTCTTC. Residues: CANHTILAGGHNEQFF. Using reference TRBV5-1 and TRBJ2-1 for the parts outside the CDR3, the full variable domain is KAGVTQTPRYLIKTRGQQVTLSCSPISGHRSVSWYQQTPGQGLQFLFEYFSETQRNKGNFPGRFSGRQFSNSRSEMNVSTLELGDSALYLCANHTILAGGHNEQFFGPGTRLTVL.

This clonotype appeared a single time. The chain recombines TRBV6-1 with TRBJ2-3; D may correspond to TRBD1 or TRBD2 (6 bases each). CDR3 length: 16 amino acids. The ends were cut back, 7 bases at V and 1 base at J, with 18 bases in the middle. The germline V gene encodes CDR1 MNHNS and CDR2 SASEGT. CDR3 in DNA: TGTGCCAGCAAGGGGGAGTGGGGGGTTCGCACAGATACGCAGTATTTT. Its translation: CASKGEWGVRTDTQYF.